This T cell receptor beta chain was sequenced in a study of blood T cell repertoires in COVID-19. The CDR3 spans 19 residues. V was pared by 4 bases and J by 4 bases, with 16 bases of the junction left unmatched. Germline values: CDR1 SGHVS, CDR2 FQNEAQ. Here immunoSEQ multiplex PCR was the method, and the copy in TCRdb shows in-frame clones only, minus some. The table lists some 180,000 clones, about 85% of them singletons. The genes are TRBV7-8 and TRBJ2-3, with TRBD2 matching over 11 bases. The source of this sequence is a woman aged 55-70 years with acute or convalescent COVID-19. The material sequenced was peripheral blood. In nucleotides, the CDR3 is TGTGCCAGCAGCTCTAGAGGGCTAGCGGGAGGCCGGGGGGCAGATACGCAGTATTTT. It codes for CASSSRGLAGGRGADTQYF. The full variable domain, rest sourced from reference TRBV7-8 and TRBJ2-3, is GAGVSQSPRYKVAKRGQDVALRCDPISGHVSLFWYQQALGQGPEFLTYFQNEAQLDKSGLPSDRFFAERPEGSVSTLKIQRTQQEDSAVYLCASSSRGLAGGRGADTQYFGPGTRLTVL.